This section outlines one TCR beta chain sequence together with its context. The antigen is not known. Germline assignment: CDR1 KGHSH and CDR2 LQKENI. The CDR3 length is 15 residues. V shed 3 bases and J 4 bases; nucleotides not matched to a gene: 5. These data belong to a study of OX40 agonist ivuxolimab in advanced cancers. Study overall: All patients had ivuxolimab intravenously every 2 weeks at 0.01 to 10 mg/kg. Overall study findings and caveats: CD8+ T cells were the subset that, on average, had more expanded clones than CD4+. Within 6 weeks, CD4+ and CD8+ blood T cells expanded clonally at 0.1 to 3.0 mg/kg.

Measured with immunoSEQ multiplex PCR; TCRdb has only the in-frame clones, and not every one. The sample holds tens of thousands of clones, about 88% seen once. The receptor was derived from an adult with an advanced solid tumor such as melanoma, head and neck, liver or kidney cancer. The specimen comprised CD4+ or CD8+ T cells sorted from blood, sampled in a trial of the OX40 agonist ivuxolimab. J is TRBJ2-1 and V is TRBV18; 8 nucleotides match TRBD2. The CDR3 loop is CASSPQREQYNEQFF. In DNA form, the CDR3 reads TGTGCCAGCTCACCCCAGCGGGAGCAGTACAATGAGCAGTTCTTC.